This note documents a single T cell receptor (beta chain) sequence. Sequenced by immunoSEQ multiplex PCR; TCRdb stores in-frame clones only, minus some. The sample holds 250,000 to 300,000 clones, 80% to 90% seen once. V was clipped by 6 bases and J by 4 bases, with 13 bases between them. Germline CDR1 and CDR2: LNHDA and SQIVND (reference sequence). This CDR3 is built from 13 residues. This sample is drawn from a study of blood T cell repertoires in COVID-19. On the study more broadly: There were acute and convalescent COVID-19 samples, and they came from the United States, Italy and Spain. T cells, B-cell-depleted T cells, or PBMCs supplied cDNA or gDNA.

The chain links TRBV19 to TRBJ2-7; possible D gene TRBD1, 7 bases. Sequencing was performed on peripheral blood. The sequence was collected from a man older than 75 with acute or convalescent COVID-19. CDR3 bases: TGTGCCAGTAGACAACAGGGGAGGTACGAGCAGTACTTC. This encodes CASRQQGRYEQYF.